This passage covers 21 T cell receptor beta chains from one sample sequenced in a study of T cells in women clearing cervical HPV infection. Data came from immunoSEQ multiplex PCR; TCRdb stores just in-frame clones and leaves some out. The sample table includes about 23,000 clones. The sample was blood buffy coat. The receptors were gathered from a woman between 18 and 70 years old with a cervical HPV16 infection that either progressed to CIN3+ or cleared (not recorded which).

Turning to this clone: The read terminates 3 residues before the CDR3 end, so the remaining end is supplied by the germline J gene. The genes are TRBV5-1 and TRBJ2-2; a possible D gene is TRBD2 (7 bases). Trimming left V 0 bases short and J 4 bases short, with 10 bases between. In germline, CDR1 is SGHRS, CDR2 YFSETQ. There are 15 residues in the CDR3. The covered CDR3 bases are TGCGCCAGCAGCTTGGAGGGGGGGCGCACCGGGGAG. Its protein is CASSLEGGRTGE. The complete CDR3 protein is CASSLEGGRTGELFF.

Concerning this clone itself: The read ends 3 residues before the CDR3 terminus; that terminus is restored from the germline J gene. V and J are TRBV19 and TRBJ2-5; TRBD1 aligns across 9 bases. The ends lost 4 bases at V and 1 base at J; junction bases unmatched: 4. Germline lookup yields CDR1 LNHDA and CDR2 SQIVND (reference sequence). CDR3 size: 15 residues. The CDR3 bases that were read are TGTGCCAGTAGTACCACACAGGGGGCCCAAGAGACC. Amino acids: CASSTTQGAQET. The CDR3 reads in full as CASSTTQGAQETQYF.

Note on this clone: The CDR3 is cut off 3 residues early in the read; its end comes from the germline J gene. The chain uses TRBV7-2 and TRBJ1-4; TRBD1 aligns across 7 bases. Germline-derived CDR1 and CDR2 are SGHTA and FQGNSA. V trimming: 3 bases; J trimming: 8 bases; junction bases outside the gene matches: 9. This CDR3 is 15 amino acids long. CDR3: CASSLLRQGREKLFF. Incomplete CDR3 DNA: TGTGCCAGCAGCTTGCTCCGACAGGGCCGGGAAAAA.

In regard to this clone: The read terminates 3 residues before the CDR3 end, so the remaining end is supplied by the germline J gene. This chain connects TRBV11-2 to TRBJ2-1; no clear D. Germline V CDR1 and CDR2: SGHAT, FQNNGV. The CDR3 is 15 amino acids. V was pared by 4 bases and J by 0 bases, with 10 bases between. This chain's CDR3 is CASSSQGFSYNEQFF. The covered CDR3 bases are TGTGCCAGCAGCTCCCAAGGGTTCTCCTACAATGAG.

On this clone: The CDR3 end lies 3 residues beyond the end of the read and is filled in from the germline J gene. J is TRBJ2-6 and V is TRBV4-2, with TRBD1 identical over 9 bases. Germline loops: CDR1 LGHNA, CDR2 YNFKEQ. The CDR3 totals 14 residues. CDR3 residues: CASSHPGQGDLLTF. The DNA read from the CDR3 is TGTGCCAGCAGCCACCCGGGACAGGGAGACCTC.

Incomplete CDR3 DNA: TGTGCCAGCAGCCGATCAGGGTGGACCGGGGAG. Its translation: CASSRSGWTGE. The full CDR3 protein is CASSRSGWTGELFF. This chain uses TRBV7-6 with TRBJ2-2; possibly TRBD1 for D (5 bases). The read terminates 3 residues ahead of where the CDR3 ends, so the germline J gene completes it. The CDR3 has 14 residues. V dropped 5 bases and J dropped 5 bases, with 12 bases sitting between them. Germline V CDR1 and CDR2: SGHVS, FNYEAQ.

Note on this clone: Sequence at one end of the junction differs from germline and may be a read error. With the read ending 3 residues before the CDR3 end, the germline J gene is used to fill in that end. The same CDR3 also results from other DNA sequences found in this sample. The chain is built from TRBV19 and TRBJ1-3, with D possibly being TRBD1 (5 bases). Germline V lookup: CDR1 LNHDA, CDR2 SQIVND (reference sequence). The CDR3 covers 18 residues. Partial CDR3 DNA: TGTGCCAGTAGTATAGTAGGCACAGGACCAGGCGCGAGAAACACG. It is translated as CASSIVGTGPGARNT. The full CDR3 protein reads CASSIVGTGPGARNTIYF.

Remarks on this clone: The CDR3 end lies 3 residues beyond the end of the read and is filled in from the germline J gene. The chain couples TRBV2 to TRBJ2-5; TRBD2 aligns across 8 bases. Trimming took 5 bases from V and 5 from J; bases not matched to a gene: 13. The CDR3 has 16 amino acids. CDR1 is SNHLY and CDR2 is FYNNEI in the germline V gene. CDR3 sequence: CASSSGTRWGRETQYF. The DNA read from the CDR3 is TGTGCCAGCAGTTCCGGGACTAGGTGGGGGAGGGAGACC.

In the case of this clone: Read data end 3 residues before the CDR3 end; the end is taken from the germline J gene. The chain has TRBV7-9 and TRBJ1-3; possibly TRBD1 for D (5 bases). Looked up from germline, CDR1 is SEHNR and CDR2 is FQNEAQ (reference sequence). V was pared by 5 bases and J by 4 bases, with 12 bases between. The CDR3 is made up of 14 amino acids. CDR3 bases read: TGTGCCAGCAGCCCGGGGGACGGCGGAAACACC. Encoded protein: CASSPGDGGNT. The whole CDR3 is CASSPGDGGNTIYF.

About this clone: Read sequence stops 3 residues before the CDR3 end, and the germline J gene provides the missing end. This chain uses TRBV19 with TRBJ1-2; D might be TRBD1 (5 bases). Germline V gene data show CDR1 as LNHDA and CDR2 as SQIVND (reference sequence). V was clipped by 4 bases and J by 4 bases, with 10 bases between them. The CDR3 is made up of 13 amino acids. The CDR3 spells CASSNSGFYGYTF. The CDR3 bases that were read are TGTGCCAGTAGTAACTCAGGGTTCTATGGC.

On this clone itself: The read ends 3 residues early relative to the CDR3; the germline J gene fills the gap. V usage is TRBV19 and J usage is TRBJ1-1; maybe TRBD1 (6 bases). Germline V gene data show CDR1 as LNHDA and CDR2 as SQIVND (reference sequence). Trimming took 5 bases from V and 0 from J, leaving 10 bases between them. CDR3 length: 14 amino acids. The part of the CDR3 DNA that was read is TGTGCCAGTAGTTCCGGACAGTTGAACACTGAA. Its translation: CASSSGQLNTE. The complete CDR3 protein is CASSSGQLNTEAFF.

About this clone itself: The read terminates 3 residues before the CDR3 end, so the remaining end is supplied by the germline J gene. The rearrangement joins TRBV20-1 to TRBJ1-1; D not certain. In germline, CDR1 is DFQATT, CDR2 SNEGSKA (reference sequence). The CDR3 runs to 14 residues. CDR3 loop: CSAPFRDRPEGAFF. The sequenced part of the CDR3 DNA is TGCAGTGCCCCGTTCAGAGATCGCCCCGAAGGG.

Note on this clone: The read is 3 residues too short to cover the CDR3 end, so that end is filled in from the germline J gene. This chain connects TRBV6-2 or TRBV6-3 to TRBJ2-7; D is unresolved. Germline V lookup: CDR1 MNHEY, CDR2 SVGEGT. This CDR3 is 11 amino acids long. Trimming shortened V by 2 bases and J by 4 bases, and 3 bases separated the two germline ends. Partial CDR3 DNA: TGTGCCAGCAGTTACCTTTACGAG. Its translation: CASSYLYE. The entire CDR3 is CASSYLYEQYF.

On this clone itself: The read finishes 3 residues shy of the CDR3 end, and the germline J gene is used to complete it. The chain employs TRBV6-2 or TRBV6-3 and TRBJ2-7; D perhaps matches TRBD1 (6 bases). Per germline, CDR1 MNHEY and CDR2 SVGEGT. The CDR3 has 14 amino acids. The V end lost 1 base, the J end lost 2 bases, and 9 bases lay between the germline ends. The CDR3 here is CASSYWTDAYEQYF. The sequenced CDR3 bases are TGTGCCAGCAGTTACTGGACAGACGCCTACGAG.

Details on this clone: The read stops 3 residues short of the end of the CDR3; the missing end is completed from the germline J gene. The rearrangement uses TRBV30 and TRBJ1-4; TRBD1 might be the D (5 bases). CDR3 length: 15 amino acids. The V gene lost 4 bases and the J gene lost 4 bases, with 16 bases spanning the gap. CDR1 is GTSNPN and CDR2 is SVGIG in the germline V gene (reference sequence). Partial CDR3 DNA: TGTGCCTGGACCAAACAGTCCGGGGGTAATGAAAAA. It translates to CAWTKQSGGNEK. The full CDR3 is CAWTKQSGGNEKLFF.

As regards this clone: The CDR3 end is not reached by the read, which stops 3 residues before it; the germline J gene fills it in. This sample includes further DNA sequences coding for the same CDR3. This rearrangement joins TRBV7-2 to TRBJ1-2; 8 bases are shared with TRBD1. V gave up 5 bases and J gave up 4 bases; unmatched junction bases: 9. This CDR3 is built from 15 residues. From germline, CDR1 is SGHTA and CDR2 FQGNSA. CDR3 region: CASSPGQARAYGYTF. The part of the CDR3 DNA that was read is TGTGCCAGCAGCCCGGGACAGGCAAGGGCCTATGGC.

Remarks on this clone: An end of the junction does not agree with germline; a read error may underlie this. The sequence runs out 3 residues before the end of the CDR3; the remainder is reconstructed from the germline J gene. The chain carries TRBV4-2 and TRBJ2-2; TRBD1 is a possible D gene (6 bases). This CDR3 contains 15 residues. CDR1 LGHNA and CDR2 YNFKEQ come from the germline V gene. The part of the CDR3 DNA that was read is TGCGCCAGCAGCCTCTGGACAGAAACTAATGAAAAG. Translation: CASSLWTETNEK. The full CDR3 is CASSLWTETNEKLFF.

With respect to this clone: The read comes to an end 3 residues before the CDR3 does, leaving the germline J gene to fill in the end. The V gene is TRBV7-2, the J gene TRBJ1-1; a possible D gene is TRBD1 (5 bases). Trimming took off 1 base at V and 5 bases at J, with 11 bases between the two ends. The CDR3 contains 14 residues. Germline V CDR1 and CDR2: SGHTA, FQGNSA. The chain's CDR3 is CASSLEGRGTEAFF. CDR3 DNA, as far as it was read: TGTGCCAGCAGCTTAGAGGGGCGGGGTACTGAA. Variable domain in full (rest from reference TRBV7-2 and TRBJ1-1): GAGVSQSPSNKVTEKGKDVELRCDPISGHTALYWYRQSLGQGLEFLIYFQGNSAPDKSGLPSDRFSAERTGGSVSTLTIQRTQQEDSAVYLCASSLEGRGTEAFFGQGTRLTVV.

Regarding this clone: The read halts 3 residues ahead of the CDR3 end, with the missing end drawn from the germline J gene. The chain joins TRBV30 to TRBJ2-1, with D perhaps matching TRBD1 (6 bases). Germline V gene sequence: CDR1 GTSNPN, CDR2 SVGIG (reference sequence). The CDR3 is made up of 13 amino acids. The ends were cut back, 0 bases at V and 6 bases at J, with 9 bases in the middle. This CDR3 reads CAWSVDSPNEQFF. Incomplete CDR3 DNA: TGTGCCTGGAGTGTGGACAGCCCCAATGAG. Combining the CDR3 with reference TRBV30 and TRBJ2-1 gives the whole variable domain SQTIHQWPATLVQPVGSPLSLECTVEGTSNPNLYWYRQAAGRGLQLLFYSVGIGQISSEVPQNLSASRPQDRQFILSSKKLLLSDSGFYLCAWSVDSPNEQFFGPGTRLTVL.

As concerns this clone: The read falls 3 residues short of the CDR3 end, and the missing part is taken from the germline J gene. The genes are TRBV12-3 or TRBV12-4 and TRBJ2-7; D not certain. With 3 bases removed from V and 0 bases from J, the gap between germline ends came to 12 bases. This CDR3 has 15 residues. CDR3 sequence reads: CASSFGQASSYEQYF. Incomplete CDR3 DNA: TGTGCCAGCAGTTTTGGGCAGGCAAGCTCCTACGAG.

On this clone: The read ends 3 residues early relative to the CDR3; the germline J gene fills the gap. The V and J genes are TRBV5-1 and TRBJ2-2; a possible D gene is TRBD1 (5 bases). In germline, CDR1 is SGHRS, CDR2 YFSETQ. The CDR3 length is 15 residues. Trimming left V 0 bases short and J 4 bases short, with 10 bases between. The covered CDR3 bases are TGCGCCAGCAGCTTGGCCTCGACAGCCACCGGGGAG. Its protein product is CASSLASTATGE. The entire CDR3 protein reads CASSLASTATGELFF.